These T cell receptor beta chains were read from a single sample in a study of tumor and adjacent non-tumor tissue in lung cancer. TCRdb itself ran the multiplex PCR reads through MiXCR, one entry per CDR3 protein. The sample lists tens of thousands of distinct CDR3 sequences; 76% were seen once. Sequencing was carried out using distant non-tumor lung tissue. These receptors came from a man between 65 and 85 years old with non-small cell lung cancer. Both conserved end residues are part of each CDR3. A D gene is named only where the DNA matches it firmly. Size values are once, few and many counts, or a class for expanded clones, and some rows have none.

cdr3_aa	cdr3_nt	d_call	clone_size	v_call	j_call
CASWDRGREAFF	TGTGCCAGCTGGGACAGGGGCCGTGAAGCTTTCTTT	TRBD1	NA	TRBV2	TRBJ1-1
CSSSQADRRPQHF	TGCTCCAGCAGCCAAGCGGACAGACGACCCCAGCATTTT	NA	NA	TRBV4-1	TRBJ1-5
CSVLGAAGWAFF	TGCAGCGTCCTGGGGGCTGCGGGTTGGGCTTTCTTT	NA	medium-sized	TRBV29-1	TRBJ1-1
CNVVFGTVDSEQFF	TGCAACGTTGTCTTTGGGACGGTAGACAGTGAGCAGTTCTTC	NA	NA	TRBV29-1	TRBJ2-1
CSVGQEAYEQCF	TGCAGCGTCGGGCAGGAGGCCTACGAGCAGTGCTTC	NA	NA	TRBV29-1	TRBJ2-7
CASSQSPNYGCTF	NA	NA	NA	TRBV10-3	TRBJ1-2
CASSLGYEDHEQYF	TGTGCCAGCAGCTTAGGCTACGAGGACCACGAACAGTACTTC	NA	few	TRBV11-3	TRBJ2-7
CASSLEASTSYEQQF	TGTGCCAGCAGCTTAGAAGCTTCCACCTCCTACGAGCAACAGTTC	NA	NA	TRBV11-1	TRBJ2-7
CSAHQTGVYGYTF	TGCAGCGCTCACCAGACGGGAGTCTATGGCTACACCTTC	NA	NA	TRBV29-1	TRBJ1-2
CDSSYSIGGTRASNKPRHF	TGTGACAGCAGTTACTCGATTGGGGGTACAAGAGCGAGCAATAAGCCCCGGCATTTT	NA	NA	TRBV6-2/TRBV6-3	TRBJ1-5
CASRQEGQFTEAFF	TGCGCCAGCAGACAGGAGGGACAATTCACTGAAGCTTTCTTT	NA	NA	TRBV4-1	TRBJ1-1